The 16 T cell receptor beta chains in this list originate from one sample, sequenced in a study of CD8+CD57+ T cells in acquired aplastic anemia. All patients picked for sequencing had shown, by flow cytometry, an expansion of CD8+CD57+ cells. Genomic DNA constituted the template upon which TCR beta VDJ and CDR3 profiling was performed. Via MiXCR, TCRdb re-called the reads, giving one row per CDR3 protein. Of approximately 250,000 distinct CDR3 sequences in the sample, approximately 82% were seen once. The sample taken for sequencing was sorted CD4+, CD8+, or CD8+CD57+ T cells (not recorded which) from PBMCs. The receptors come from a human donor with aplastic anemia.

The chain links TRBV9 to TRBJ2-7, with unresolved D. The J call may be incorrect, as the DNA end agrees better with TRBJ2-4. Germline V gene data show CDR1 as SGDLS and CDR2 as YYNGEE. The CDR3 is 12 residues long. CDR3 sequence: CASGEAANIQYF. CDR3 bases: TGTGCCAGCGGCGAGGCTGCGAACATTCAGTACTTC.

With respect to this clonotype: One junction end does not reproduce the germline sequence, and a read error may be involved. The genes are TRBV15 and TRBJ1-5; no clear D gene. The CDR3 totals 14 residues. Germline V gene data show CDR1 as LNHNV and CDR2 as YYDKDF (reference sequence). CDR3 sequence (DNA): TGTGCCACCAGTGGAGGCTGTAAGCATGAGACCCAGTATTTC. This encodes CATSGGCKHETQYF.

As to this clonotype: One junction end disagrees with the germline gene, perhaps due to a read error. The V gene is TRBV2, the J gene TRBJ2-4, with 9 bases lining up with TRBD2. This CDR3 region has 14 residues. Germline V gives CDR1 SNHLY, CDR2 FYNNEI. The CDR3 DNA is TGTGCCAGCAGTCCGGGGGGCGGGGGGGTCATTCTGTTCTTC. This codes for CASSPGGGGVILFF. Filled out from reference TRBV2 and TRBJ2-4, the complete variable domain reads EPEVTQTPSHQVTQMGQEVILRCVPISNHLYFYWYRQILGQKVEFLVSFYNNEISEKSEIFDDQFSVERPDGSNFTLKIRSTKLEDSAMYFCASSPGGGGVILFFGAGTRLSVL.

This clonotype was detected only a few times. The chain uses TRBV9 and TRBJ1-1; D might be TRBD1 (5 bases). CDR3 length equals 15 residues. Trimming took 2 bases from V and 12 from J, leaving 23 bases between them. CDR1 and CDR2 (germline): SGDLS, YYNGEE. The CDR3 here is CASSVGTSGIDTPFF. The CDR3 DNA reads as TGTGCCAGCAGCGTCGGGACTAGCGGAATAGATACGCCTTTCTTT.

J is TRBJ2-3 and V is TRBV11-3, with D unresolved. The DNA end lines up better with TRBJ1-5; the J call may be wrong. The CDR3 spans 15 residues. Germline V gene sequence: CDR1 SGHNT, CDR2 YENEEA. For the CDR3, the DNA is TGTGCCAGCAGCTTAGCGGGAGGACCTACAGATACGCAGCATTTT. This codes for CASSLAGGPTDTQHF.

The J gene is TRBJ2-5, the V gene TRBV7-8; maybe TRBD1 (6 bases). This CDR3 is 15 amino acids long. V was pared by 4 bases and J by 7 bases, with 19 bases between. Germline V gives CDR1 SGHVS, CDR2 FQNEAQ. In DNA form, the CDR3 reads TGTGCCAGCAGCTCCAGGGGTGGGGACGAAGCGACCCAGTACTTC. The encoded protein is CASSSRGGDEATQYF.

Worth noting for this clonotype: Because it lacks the conserved phenylalanine or tryptophan at the end, this CDR3 is likely a read error. The limits of the CDR3 on the DNA are not certain, so only TCRdb's listed CDR3 is given. The CDR3 protein is CASSQFYGSNQPQ. V gene TRBV7-6 combines with J gene TRBJ2-3; TRBD1, the D gene given by the table, was not confirmed from the DNA. Inclusive of both ends, the CDR3 amounts to 13 amino acids. The germline V gene encodes CDR1 SGHVS and CDR2 FNYEAQ.

V is TRBV7-8 and J is TRBJ2-7, with D possibly being TRBD2 (5 bases). V lost 5 bases, J lost 0 bases, and 8 bases lay in between. The CDR3 spans 13 residues. In germline, CDR1 is SGHVS, CDR2 FQNEAQ. As DNA, the CDR3 is TGTGCCAGCAGCGGCCGGGGCTCCTACGAGCAGTACTTC. This sequence encodes CASSGRGSYEQYF.

The CDR3 DNA reads as TGTGCCAGCAGCTTTGGGGCAGGGGGACTAGCACGTGAAGCTTTCTTT. Residues: CASSFGAGGLAREAFF. The chain has TRBV7-9 and TRBJ1-1, with 7 bases that match TRBD1. Unmatched junction bases numbered 14, after V lost 3 bases and J lost 7 bases. In germline, CDR1 is SEHNR, CDR2 FQNEAQ (reference sequence). The CDR3 is 16 amino acids.

The V call is TRBV11-1, the J call TRBJ2-7; TRBD1 or TRBD2 may be the D gene (7 bases each). The CDR3 runs to 18 residues. The V end lost 5 bases, the J end lost 1 base, and 24 bases lay between the germline ends. Germline CDR1 reads SGHAT; CDR2 reads FQDESV (reference sequence). The DNA for the CDR3 is TGTGCCAGCAGCCCCGGGCAGGGGGGGACAGCCCTTTCCTACGAGCAGTACGTC. This encodes CASSPGQGGTALSYEQYV.

Only a few counts were recorded for this clonotype. An end of the junction does not agree with germline; a read error may underlie this. The CDR3 region has the DNA TGTGCCAACGAGGTGGCGGCGTACCACGAGACCCAGTACTTC. Translating it yields CANEVAAYHETQYF. The chain combines TRBV7-3 with TRBJ2-5; no clear D. The CDR3 extends over 14 amino acids. CDR1 is SGHTA and CDR2 is FQGTGA in the germline V gene.

The J gene is TRBJ1-2, the V gene TRBV7-8; no clear D gene. V gave up 3 bases and J gave up 11 bases, with 22 bases separating them. This CDR3 region has 15 residues. Germline-derived CDR1 and CDR2 are SGHVS and FQNEAQ. This CDR3 is CASSLAGGADTRYTF. CDR3 sequence (DNA): TGTGCCAGCAGCTTGGCGGGAGGTGCCGATACGCGGTACACCTTC.

This chain uses TRBV19 with TRBJ2-3; D is unresolved. The DNA end lines up better with TRBJ1-5; the J call may be wrong. Per germline, CDR1 LNHDA and CDR2 SQIVND (reference sequence). There are 14 residues in the CDR3. CDR3 region: CASSIAGGPDKQHF. The CDR3 DNA follows: TGTGCCAGTAGTATAGCGGGCGGTCCCGATAAGCAGCATTTT.

To note about this clonotype: Since no conserved phenylalanine or tryptophan closes the CDR3, a read error is the likely cause. The DNA is left out, because the CDR3 cannot be placed on it with certainty; the CDR3 is given as TCRdb lists it. This sequence joins TRBV15 and TRBJ2-7; the D segment call TRBD1 is taken from the table without a DNA check. The CDR3 length equals 18 residues, ends included. Germline-derived CDR1 and CDR2 are LNHNV and YYDKDF (reference sequence). This chain's CDR3 is CATSRGSDQEAQYFGPGT.

This clonotype was found a few times. V is TRBV29-1 and J is TRBJ2-3, with D possibly TRBD2 on 7 matching bases. The CDR3 is 13 amino acids. Per the germline V gene, CDR1 is SQVTM and CDR2 is ANQGSEA. V dropped 6 bases and J dropped 6 bases, with 16 bases sitting between them. The CDR3 nucleotides are TGCAGCGTCTACTTACAGGGAGGGGATACGCAGTATTTT. It codes for CSVYLQGGDTQYF.

The chain carries TRBV5-1 and TRBJ2-7; 8 nucleotides align to TRBD2. This CDR3 spans 12 amino acids. The germline gives CDR1 SGHRS, CDR2 YFSETQ. CDR3 region: CASSRGGTVEYV. CDR3 DNA sequence: TGTGCCAGCAGCCGGGGGGGGACGGTCGAGTACGTC.